The rows below give T cell receptor beta chains drawn from one sample of a study of siplizumab effects on memory and regulatory T cells. Clones were sequenced by immunoSEQ multiplex PCR, and TCRdb holds only the in-frame ones, with some missing. The repertoire holds about 100,000 clones, with 92% as singletons. The sequencing input was non-Treg CD4+ T cells sorted from blood. The origin of the receptors is a human donor in good health. The CDR3 runs from the conserved cysteine through the conserved F or W. The D gene is left open where the match is weak. Rows give clone size only sometimes, using once, few, many, or a class for an expanded clone.

J: TRBJ2-5
D: TRBD1
V: TRBV30
size: .
length: 14
DNA: TGTGCCTGGAGTTCCGGGACAGCTAAAGAGACCCAGTACTTC
CDR3: CAWSSGTAKETQYF

J: TRBJ2-3
D: .
V: TRBV5-4
size: once
length: 16
DNA: TGTGCCAGCAGCTTGGGTAGGTCGGAAGAAACAGATACGCAGTATTTT
CDR3: CASSLGRSEETDTQYF

J: TRBJ1-1
D: .
V: TRBV30
size: .
length: 14
DNA: TGTGCCTGGATTAGGGGACCGCTGGCCACTGAAGCTTTCTTT
CDR3: CAWIRGPLATEAFF

J: TRBJ2-1
D: .
V: TRBV15
size: .
length: 14
DNA: TGTGCCACCAGCAGAGATCGACTCCCTAATGAGCAGTTCTTC
CDR3: CATSRDRLPNEQFF

J: TRBJ2-1
D: .
V: TRBV2
size: .
length: 15
DNA: TGTGCCAGCAGTTCTTTGGGGGGGCCCTACAATGAGCAGTTCTTC
CDR3: CASSSLGGPYNEQFF

J: TRBJ1-6
D: .
V: TRBV7-8
size: once
length: 17
DNA: TGTGCCAGCAGCTTCCCGAGGGGCTCGTCCTATAATTCACCCCTCCACTTT
CDR3: CASSFPRGSSYNSPLHF

J: TRBJ2-2
D: TRBD2
V: TRBV27
size: .
length: 16
DNA: TGTGCCAGCCGAACACTAGCGGGAGGGCCTAGCGGGGAGCTGTTTTTT
CDR3: CASRTLAGGPSGELFF

J: TRBJ2-2
D: TRBD2
V: TRBV7-9
size: .
length: 16
DNA: TGTGCCAGCAGCTTACCCGGGACTAGCGAAGCCGGGGAGCTGTTTTTT
CDR3: CASSLPGTSEAGELFF

J: TRBJ1-1
D: .
V: TRBV5-6
size: few
length: 14
DNA: TGTGCCAGCAGCTTTGCAGGGAGAGGGACTGAAGCTTTCTTT
CDR3: CASSFAGRGTEAFF

J: TRBJ1-1
D: TRBD1
V: TRBV7-9
size: .
length: 17
DNA: TGTGCCAGCAGCTCACTCGGGCGGGACAGGGGAATGACTGAAGCTTTCTTT
CDR3: CASSSLGRDRGMTEAFF

J: TRBJ2-1
D: .
V: TRBV19
size: once
length: 13
DNA: TGTGCCAGTAGTCGCCCCGAAGCGCTTGAGCAGTTCTTC
CDR3: CASSRPEALEQFF

J: TRBJ1-1
D: TRBD1
V: TRBV19
size: .
length: 12
DNA: TGTGCCAGTAGTAACCGACAGGGTGAAGCTTTCTTT
CDR3: CASSNRQGEAFF

J: TRBJ2-1
D: TRBD2
V: TRBV6-1
size: .
length: 15
DNA: TGTGCCAGCAGTCTTAGCGGGAGAAAAGGTAATGAGCAGTTCTTC
CDR3: CASSLSGRKGNEQFF

J: TRBJ2-1
D: .
V: TRBV12-5
size: .
length: 14
DNA: TGTGCTAGTGGTTTGTCCTCTATCTACAATGAGCAGTTCTTC
CDR3: CASGLSSIYNEQFF

J: TRBJ2-4
D: .
V: TRBV19
size: .
length: 13
DNA: TGTGCCAGTAGTAGTCAGGGGAAAAACATTCAGTACTTC
CDR3: CASSSQGKNIQYF

J: TRBJ2-3
D: .
V: TRBV11-2
size: .
length: 12
DNA: TGTGCCAGCAGCTTAGTCACAGATACGCAGTATTTT
CDR3: CASSLVTDTQYF

J: TRBJ2-3
D: TRBD1
V: TRBV9
size: .
length: 14
DNA: TGTGCCAGCAGCCCGGGGACAGCCACAGATACGCAGTATTTT
CDR3: CASSPGTATDTQYF

J: TRBJ2-1
D: TRBD2
V: TRBV5-1
size: .
length: 15
DNA: TGCGCCAGCAGCGGGCTAGCGGGAGGAACTGGTGAGCAGTTCTTC
CDR3: CASSGLAGGTGEQFF

J: TRBJ2-4
D: .
V: TRBV27
size: .
length: 14
DNA: TGTGCCAGCCATGGCTTTGGGGGCAAAAACATTCAGTACTTC
CDR3: CASHGFGGKNIQYF

J: TRBJ1-1
D: .
V: TRBV27
size: .
length: 15
DNA: TGTGCCAGCAGTTTTGAAGGCAGGGAGAACACTGAAGCTTTCTTT
CDR3: CASSFEGRENTEAFF

J: TRBJ2-1
D: .
V: TRBV4-1
size: .
length: 16
DNA: TGCGCCAGCAGCCAAGTTTTCGGAAGCTCCTACAATGAGCAGTTCTTC
CDR3: CASSQVFGSSYNEQFF

J: TRBJ2-3
D: .
V: TRBV7-3
size: .
length: 13
DNA: TGTGCCAGCAGCTTAATGAACAGCGGTACGCAGTATTTT
CDR3: CASSLMNSGTQYF

J: TRBJ2-1
D: TRBD1
V: TRBV7-3
size: .
length: 14
DNA: TGTGCCAGCAGCATCCGGGACAGGGTCAATGAGCAGTTCTTC
CDR3: CASSIRDRVNEQFF

J: TRBJ2-3
D: TRBD2
V: TRBV6-5
size: .
length: 13
DNA: TGTGCCAGCTGGGGCGGGAGGTCAGATACGCAGTATTTT
CDR3: CASWGGRSDTQYF

J: TRBJ2-6
D: .
V: TRBV30
size: .
length: 16
DNA: TGTGCCTGGAGTGTTATATGGAGCTCTGGGGCCAACGTCCTGACTTTC
CDR3: CAWSVIWSSGANVLTF

J: TRBJ2-2
D: .
V: TRBV5-1
size: .
length: 16
DNA: TGCGCCAGCAGCTTGATCGCAGGGGCGAACACCGGGGAGCTGTTTTTT
CDR3: CASSLIAGANTGELFF

J: TRBJ2-7
D: TRBD2
V: TRBV5-4
size: .
length: 17
DNA: TGTGCCAGCAGCTCGGAGGGGACTAGCGGGGGGACCTACGAGCAGTACTTC
CDR3: CASSSEGTSGGTYEQYF

J: TRBJ2-7
D: TRBD2
V: TRBV27
size: .
length: 17
DNA: TGTGCCAGCAGTTTAACCCCCTCTAGCGGGAGCTCCTACGAGCAGTACTTC
CDR3: CASSLTPSSGSSYEQYF

J: TRBJ2-3
D: .
V: TRBV7-8
size: .
length: 14
DNA: TGTGCCAGCAGCTTATCTATGAGCACAGATACGCAGTATTTT
CDR3: CASSLSMSTDTQYF

J: TRBJ2-4
D: .
V: TRBV5-6
size: .
length: 13
DNA: TGTGCCAGCAGCTTGGGTCAGGGGAGAGGTCAGTACTTC
CDR3: CASSLGQGRGQYF

J: TRBJ2-7
D: .
V: TRBV6-5
size: .
length: 14
DNA: TGTGCCAGCAGTAACTCACAGGGAACCTACGAGCAGTACTTC
CDR3: CASSNSQGTYEQYF

J: TRBJ2-5
D: .
V: TRBV15
size: .
length: 16
DNA: TGTGCCACCAGAGATCGGTTGGGCGGGAAAAGAGAGACCCAGTACTTC
CDR3: CATRDRLGGKRETQYF

J: TRBJ1-1
D: .
V: TRBV5-1
size: .
length: 14
DNA: TGCGCCAGCAGCGTTAAACAGGGCACCACTGAAGCTTTCTTT
CDR3: CASSVKQGTTEAFF

J: TRBJ1-2
D: .
V: TRBV28
size: .
length: 14
DNA: TGTGCCAGCAGTCCAGCCGACAGGCCTAAGGGCTACACCTTC
CDR3: CASSPADRPKGYTF

J: TRBJ1-3
D: .
V: TRBV7-9
size: once
length: 15
DNA: TGTGCCAGCAGCTTAGCACAGGGTTATGGAAACACCATATATTTT
CDR3: CASSLAQGYGNTIYF

J: TRBJ1-1
D: TRBD1
V: TRBV7-9
size: .
length: 16
DNA: TGTGCCAGCAGCTCGGGACAGGGGACCCAACTAACTGAAGCTTTCTTT
CDR3: CASSSGQGTQLTEAFF

J: TRBJ2-7
D: TRBD2
V: TRBV10-3
size: .
length: 14
DNA: TGTGCCAGTGGACGAGACGGGACGGGAGGCGAGCAGTACTTC
CDR3: CASGRDGTGGEQYF

J: TRBJ1-5
D: .
V: TRBV28
size: .
length: 15
DNA: TGTGCCAGCAGTTTATGGGGCAGGGGCAATCAGCCCCAGCATTTT
CDR3: CASSLWGRGNQPQHF

J: TRBJ2-3
D: TRBD2
V: TRBV18
size: .
length: 16
DNA: TGTGCCAGCTCACCAGGAGCTAGCGGGAACACAGATACGCAGTATTTT
CDR3: CASSPGASGNTDTQYF

J: TRBJ1-3
D: .
V: TRBV28
size: .
length: 13
DNA: TGTGCCAGCAGAAGACAGTCTGGAAACACCATATATTTT
CDR3: CASRRQSGNTIYF

J: TRBJ2-1
D: TRBD2
V: TRBV28
size: once
length: 15
DNA: TGTGCCAGCAGGCTAGCGGGAGTTAGGTACAATGAGCAGTTCTTC
CDR3: CASRLAGVRYNEQFF

J: TRBJ1-2
D: TRBD1
V: TRBV18
size: .
length: 15
DNA: TGTGCCAGCTCACATTCTGGACAGGGGAACTATGGCTACACCTTC
CDR3: CASSHSGQGNYGYTF

J: TRBJ2-7
D: .
V: TRBV19
size: .
length: 16
DNA: TGTGCCAGTAGCAATACCGGGACTGGGGCCTTCGACGAGCAGTACTTC
CDR3: CASSNTGTGAFDEQYF

J: TRBJ1-3
D: .
V: TRBV19
size: .
length: 13
DNA: TGTGCCAGTATCCCGAACTCTGGAAACACCATATATTTT
CDR3: CASIPNSGNTIYF

J: TRBJ1-2
D: .
V: TRBV30
size: .
length: 13
DNA: TGTGCCTGGGGATTAAGGGGGGCCCATGGCTACACCTTC
CDR3: CAWGLRGAHGYTF

J: TRBJ1-5
D: .
V: TRBV5-8
size: .
length: 14
DNA: TGTGCCAGCAGCGGGTGGACGGTAGATCAGCCCCAGCATTTT
CDR3: CASSGWTVDQPQHF

J: TRBJ1-4
D: TRBD1
V: TRBV10-3
size: .
length: 16
DNA: TGTGCCATCAGTGAGTACAGGGGCGGAACTAATGAAAAACTGTTTTTT
CDR3: CAISEYRGGTNEKLFF

J: TRBJ1-2
D: .
V: TRBV5-6
size: .
length: 11
DNA: TGTGCCAGCAGCTTGACCGGGGAGCGGACCTTC
CDR3: CASSLTGERTF

J: TRBJ2-2
D: .
V: TRBV7-2
size: once
length: 15
DNA: TGTGCCAGCAGCTTAGTTACTCGGAACACCGGGGAGCTGTTTTTT
CDR3: CASSLVTRNTGELFF

J: TRBJ1-2
D: .
V: TRBV5-1
size: .
length: 14
DNA: TGCGCCAGCAGCTTGGACACGGAGGGCTATGGCTACACCTTC
CDR3: CASSLDTEGYGYTF

J: TRBJ2-2
D: .
V: TRBV21-1
size: once
length: 12
DNA: TGTGCCGCCGGGGACAGATTTGGGGAGCTGTTTTTT
CDR3: CAAGDRFGELFF

J: TRBJ2-7
D: .
V: TRBV30
size: .
length: 13
DNA: TGTGCCTGGAGTGTAGCGGGCAGGCACGAGCAGTACTTC
CDR3: CAWSVAGRHEQYF

J: TRBJ2-1
D: TRBD1
V: TRBV18
size: .
length: 12
DNA: TGTGCCAGCTCGCCAGGGGGCAATGAGCAGTTCTTC
CDR3: CASSPGGNEQFF

J: TRBJ2-7
D: TRBD2
V: TRBV4-2
size: .
length: 16
DNA: TGTGCCAGCAGCCAAGAGGGACTAGCGGCCTCCTACGAGCAGTACTTC
CDR3: CASSQEGLAASYEQYF

J: TRBJ2-1
D: .
V: TRBV21-1
size: .
length: 18
DNA: TGTGCCAGCAGCAAAGCCCCTAGGACTACCGGCACTTACAATGAGCAGTTCTTC
CDR3: CASSKAPRTTGTYNEQFF

J: TRBJ2-5
D: .
V: TRBV11-1
size: .
length: 15
DNA: TGTGCCAGCAGAAGATCCAGATCATCCCAAGAGACCCAGTACTTC
CDR3: CASRRSRSSQETQYF

J: TRBJ2-7
D: .
V: TRBV6-6
size: .
length: 14
DNA: TGTGCCAGCAGTACCAGGGGAAGGATCTACGAGCAGTACTTC
CDR3: CASSTRGRIYEQYF

J: TRBJ2-1
D: TRBD2
V: TRBV13
size: .
length: 11
DNA: TGTGCCAGCAGGACTAGCGGGATCGTGTTCTTC
CDR3: CASRTSGIVFF

J: TRBJ2-1
D: TRBD2
V: TRBV7-8
size: .
length: 19
DNA: TGTGCCAGCAGCATAACCGGGACTAGCGGGCGCAGAACGGGTAATGAGCAGTTCTTC
CDR3: CASSITGTSGRRTGNEQFF

J: TRBJ2-5
D: .
V: TRBV5-1
size: .
length: 13
DNA: TGCGCCAGCAGCTTGGCCTACCAAGAGACCCAGTACTTC
CDR3: CASSLAYQETQYF